This T cell receptor (beta chain) was retrieved from a study of blood T cell repertoires in COVID-19. Study summary: PBMCs, B-cell-depleted T cells, or T cells provided the cDNA or gDNA that made up the material.

Germline CDR1 MNHEY, CDR2 SVGEGT. Deletions cut 2 bases from V and 2 bases from J, with 6 bases between. The CDR3 totals 13 residues. The authors' processing: Reference gene primer amplification in the assay estimated nucleated cell counts. Using immunoSEQ multiplex PCR, the repertoire was profiled, and TCRdb retains in-frame clones only, with some absent. V, J and clone size are taken as reported in that table, and D and trimming were inferred from the DNA itself. The table records 84,000 or so clones, more than 65% of them present only once. The sequencing input was peripheral blood. The chain employs TRBV6-2 or TRBV6-3 and TRBJ1-2; D is uncertain. The TCR was taken from an older man with COVID-19, enrolled during active disease. CDR3 DNA sequence: TGTGCCAGCAGTTACCAGAAGAACTATGGCTACACCTTC. Its translation: CASSYQKNYGYTF.